The 30 T cell receptor beta chains in this list originate from one sample, sequenced in a study of OX40 agonist ivuxolimab in advanced cancers. Here immunoSEQ multiplex PCR was the method, and the copy in TCRdb shows in-frame clones only, minus some. This table holds around 56,000 clones, 70% to 90% found once. This specimen consisted of CD4+ or CD8+ T cells sorted from blood, obtained in a trial of the OX40 agonist ivuxolimab. The receptors derive from an adult with an advanced solid tumor such as melanoma, head and neck, liver or kidney cancer.

The V call is TRBV7-6, the J call TRBJ2-7; 9 bases are shared with TRBD2. With 6 bases clipped from V and 1 base from J, the junction kept 13 bases outside the gene matches. Germline assignment: CDR1 SGHVS and CDR2 FNYEAQ. CDR3 length: 17 residues. The CDR3 is CASRNKRREGKSYEQYF. CDR3 in DNA: TGTGCCAGCAGGAACAAAAGGCGGGAGGGTAAATCCTACGAGCAGTACTTC.

This rearrangement joins TRBV27 to TRBJ2-3; 13 nucleotides align to TRBD2. CDR1 is MNHEY, CDR2 SMNVEV, per germline (reference sequence). There are 18 residues in the CDR3. The ends lost 5 bases at V and 4 bases at J; junction bases unmatched: 12. CDR3 loop: CASSKQGLAGWGPDTQYF. The CDR3 coding sequence is TGTGCCAGCAGTAAACAGGGACTAGCGGGATGGGGCCCAGATACGCAGTATTTT.

V usage is TRBV4-3 and J usage is TRBJ1-1; TRBD1 agrees at 7 bases. Germline trimming cut 2 bases from V and 3 bases from J; bases unmatched to any gene: 3. The germline CDR1 and CDR2 sequences are LGHNA and YSLEER. The CDR3 has 14 amino acids. In DNA, the CDR3 is TGCGCCAGCAGCCAAAGGGACAGATACACTGAAGCTTTCTTT. It encodes CASSQRDRYTEAFF.

This rearrangement joins TRBV14 to TRBJ2-1; 10 bases are shared with TRBD2. The CDR3 covers 15 residues. Per the germline V gene, CDR1 is SGHDN and CDR2 is FVKESK. J lost 3 bases, V lost 6 bases, and 5 bases had no gene match. The CDR3 region is CASRLAGMNYNEQFF. The CDR3 DNA is TGTGCCAGCAGACTAGCGGGAATGAACTACAATGAGCAGTTCTTC.

V is TRBV4-1 and J is TRBJ1-2; TRBD1 might be the D (6 bases). The CDR3 runs to 15 residues. Germline CDR1 reads MGHRA; CDR2 reads YSYEKL. With 4 bases removed from V and 4 bases from J, the gap between germline ends came to 16 bases. The CDR3, as DNA: TGCGCCAGCAGCCCCACGAGGACAGATTCCTATGGCTACACCTTC. The encoded protein is CASSPTRTDSYGYTF.

The J gene is TRBJ2-1, the V gene TRBV27; D unresolved. CDR3 size: 13 residues. Germline CDR1 reads MNHEY; CDR2 reads SMNVEV (reference sequence). Trimming stripped 7 bases from V and 3 bases from J, with 10 bases between. The CDR3 spells CASKVLDYNEQFF. As DNA, the CDR3 is TGTGCCAGCAAAGTCCTGGACTACAATGAGCAGTTCTTC.

V and J are TRBV30 and TRBJ2-2; D not certain. Trimming cost V 0 bases and J 6 bases, with 8 bases left between them. Germline assignment: CDR1 GTSNPN and CDR2 SVGIG (reference sequence). The CDR3 is made up of 13 amino acids. CDR3 loop: CAWSVGGAGELFF. The CDR3 DNA reads as TGTGCCTGGAGTGTAGGTGGGGCCGGGGAGCTGTTTTTT.

The chain links TRBV5-5 to TRBJ2-5, with 7 bases matching TRBD1. The CDR3 has 15 amino acids. The ends lost 3 bases at V and 5 bases at J; junction bases unmatched: 10. Germline lookup yields CDR1 SGHKS and CDR2 YYEKEE (reference sequence). CDR3 protein: CASSWNRGLYETQYF. In nucleotides, the CDR3 is TGTGCCAGCAGCTGGAACAGGGGTCTTTATGAGACCCAGTACTTC.

The gene calls are TRBV7-9 and TRBJ2-2; the D gene is possibly TRBD2 (6 bases). V gave up 1 base and J gave up 7 bases, with 16 bases separating them. Germline CDR1 reads SEHNR; CDR2 reads FQNEAQ (reference sequence). This CDR3 is built from 16 residues. In DNA, the CDR3 is TGTGCCAGCAGCTTAGTCGGGACCTCGGGAGACGGGGAGCTGTTTTTT. This gives the protein CASSLVGTSGDGELFF. Based on the CDR3 plus reference TRBV7-9 and TRBJ2-2, the full variable domain is DTGVSQNPRHKITKRGQNVTFRCDPISEHNRLYWYRQTLGQGPEFLTYFQNEAQLEKSRLLSDRFSAERPKGSFSTLEIQRTEQGDSAMYLCASSLVGTSGDGELFFGEGSRLTVL.

J is TRBJ2-7 and V is TRBV5-5, with a possible D match to TRBD2 (7 bases). V was clipped by 5 bases and J by 5 bases, with 14 bases between them. Germline V gene sequence: CDR1 SGHKS, CDR2 YYEKEE (reference sequence). This CDR3 comprises 13 residues. The CDR3 here is CASRDWGGHEQYF. Here the CDR3 DNA reads TGTGCCAGCAGGGATTGGGGGGGCCACGAGCAGTACTTC.

This chain links TRBV5-1 with TRBJ2-1; D remains ambiguous. The V end was cut by 3 bases, the J end by 6 bases, with 10 bases between. This CDR3 has 13 amino acids. CDR1 is SGHRS, CDR2 YFSETQ, per germline. CDR3 loop: CASSSSPGNEQFF. The DNA for the CDR3 is TGCGCCAGCAGCTCGAGCCCGGGCAATGAGCAGTTCTTC. Full variable domain (outside the CDR3, taken from reference TRBV5-1 and TRBJ2-1): KAGVTQTPRYLIKTRGQQVTLSCSPISGHRSVSWYQQTPGQGLQFLFEYFSETQRNKGNFPGRFSGRQFSNSRSEMNVSTLELGDSALYLCASSSSPGNEQFFGPGTRLTVL.

J is TRBJ1-1 and V is TRBV6-1, with 8 bases that match TRBD1. CDR3 size: 14 residues. V gave up 5 bases and J gave up 1 base; unmatched junction bases: 3. CDR1 is MNHNS and CDR2 is SASEGT in the germline V gene. CDR3 bases: TGTGCCAGCAGTCTAGACAGGGGGAACACTGAAGCTTTCTTT. Its protein product is CASSLDRGNTEAFF.

Comments on this clone: One end of the junction is discordant with germline, which a read error may explain. The chain joins TRBV23-1 to TRBJ1-1, with a possible D match to TRBD1 (6 bases). TRBV23-1 is designated an ORF whose function remains uncertain. There are 8 residues in the CDR3. The CDR3 is CANPQGIF. CDR3 coding DNA: TGCGCCAACCCACAGGGTATCTTT.

This clone was recorded only once. This sequence joins TRBV11-1 and TRBJ2-3, with D perhaps being TRBD1 or TRBD2 (5 bases each). This CDR3 has 11 residues. Trimming cost V 10 bases and J 6 bases, with 11 bases left between them. CDR1 SGHAT and CDR2 FQDESV come from the germline V gene (reference sequence). The CDR3 loop reads CATSGLDTQYF. The CDR3 nucleotides read TGTGCCACGTCGGGGCTTGATACGCAGTATTTT.

This clone is a singleton in its sample. This sequence joins TRBV5-6 and TRBJ1-1; a weak D match, TRBD1 (6 bases). With 1 base removed from V and 5 bases from J, the gap between germline ends came to 18 bases. Germline lookup yields CDR1 SGHDT and CDR2 YYEEEE. This CDR3 comprises 16 residues. The CDR3: CASSLWPGATETEAFF. The CDR3 DNA sequence: TGTGCCAGCAGCTTGTGGCCAGGGGCCACGGAGACTGAAGCTTTCTTT.

This chain connects TRBV21-1 to TRBJ1-4; TRBD1, as called in the table, went unchecked against the DNA. TRBV21-1 is shown as a pseudogene. This CDR3 spans 16 amino acids. The CDR3 DNA follows: TGTGCCAGCAGCTCGCAGGGAAGTTGGGCTAATGAAAAACTGTTTTTT. It encodes CASSSQGSWANEKLFF.

The chain combines TRBV28 with TRBJ2-7; weak D call: TRBD2 (6 bases). Per the germline V gene, CDR1 is MDHEN and CDR2 is SYDVKM. Trimming stripped 6 bases from V and 6 bases from J, with 18 bases between. This CDR3 is 14 amino acids long. CDR3 sequence (DNA): TGTGCCAGCAGGTCACTAGGAGGGGCCGTCGAGCAGTACTTC. Translated: CASRSLGGAVEQYF. The full variable domain, rest sourced from reference TRBV28 and TRBJ2-7, is DVKVTQSSRYLVKRTGEKVFLECVQDMDHENMFWYRQDPGLGLRLIYFSYDVKMKEKGDIPEGYSVSREKKERFSLILESASTNQTSMYLCASRSLGGAVEQYFGPGTRLTVT.

The chain carries TRBV7-9 and TRBJ1-5; D is ambiguous. The CDR3 loop spans 14 amino acids. In germline, CDR1 is SEHNR, CDR2 FQNEAQ (reference sequence). Between the trimmed V and J ends, which lost 6 bases and 1 base, there was a span of 10 bases. DNA for the CDR3: TGTGCCAGCAGTACAGATCAGAGCAATCAGCCCCAGCATTTT. It codes for CASSTDQSNQPQHF.

The V call is TRBV9, the J call TRBJ2-1; tentatively, D is TRBD1 or TRBD2 (6 bases each). The CDR3 length is 17 residues. Germline V lookup: CDR1 SGDLS, CDR2 YYNGEE. The V gene lost 0 bases and the J gene lost 4 bases, with 17 bases spanning the gap. CDR3 amino acids: CASSVEGGGLTYNEQFF. In DNA form, the CDR3 reads TGTGCCAGCAGCGTAGAGGGGGGTGGACTAACTTACAATGAGCAGTTCTTC.

The chain carries TRBV27 and TRBJ1-2; TRBD1 matches at 7 bases. The CDR3 totals 14 residues. After removal of 6 bases from V and 1 base from J, the junction contained 5 bases not matched to a gene. Germline V CDR1 and CDR2: MNHEY, SMNVEV (reference sequence). The CDR3 DNA follows: TGTGCCAGCAGGACGACAGGGCTTAACTATGGCTACACCTTC. Translated: CASRTTGLNYGYTF.

Notes on this clone: The junction departs from germline at one end; a sequencing error may be responsible. V gene TRBV7-3 combines with J gene TRBJ2-1, with 9 bases fitting TRBD1. The CDR3 totals 14 residues. The germline gives CDR1 SGHTA, CDR2 FQGTGA. Here the CDR3 reads CASSLTGTGPLRFF. CDR3 nucleotide sequence: TGTGCCAGCAGCCTAACCGGGACAGGGCCCCTTCGGTTCTTC.

This clone was seen only once. The gene calls are TRBV7-9 and TRBJ2-2; 10 bases are shared with TRBD1. V dropped 4 bases and J dropped 4; count of bases not matched to a gene: 12. In germline, CDR1 is SEHNR, CDR2 FQNEAQ (reference sequence). The CDR3 runs to 18 residues. This CDR3 reads CASSSNRGDRGFTGELFF. The CDR3 bases are TGTGCCAGCAGCTCCAACCGCGGGGACAGGGGTTTCACCGGGGAGCTGTTTTTT.

The chain recombines TRBV10-3 with TRBJ1-2; unclear D gene. The CDR3 length is 12 residues. Germline CDR1 ENHRY, CDR2 SYGVKD. Trimming removed 3 bases at V and 2 bases at J, with 4 bases between. CDR3 protein: CAISDGNYGYTF. DNA for the CDR3: TGTGCCATCAGTGACGGGAACTATGGCTACACCTTC.

The chain carries TRBV4-1 and TRBJ1-1; D not certain. Germline V lookup: CDR1 MGHRA, CDR2 YSYEKL. The CDR3 extends over 14 amino acids. Trimming removed 4 bases at V and 1 base at J, with 10 bases between. The CDR3 here is CASSLGEGNTEAFF. The DNA for the CDR3 is TGCGCCAGCAGCCTAGGCGAGGGGAACACTGAAGCTTTCTTT.

This chain links TRBV4-1 with TRBJ2-1, with D possibly TRBD1 on 7 matching bases. CDR1 is MGHRA, CDR2 YSYEKL, per germline. The CDR3 length is 15 residues. The ends were cut back, 7 bases at V and 1 base at J, with 14 bases in the middle. In nucleotides, the CDR3 is TGCGCCAGCATCGCACCAGGGGGGTCCTACAATGAGCAGTTCTTC. As protein: CASIAPGGSYNEQFF.

This clone is a singleton in its sample. The V gene is TRBV6-6, the J gene TRBJ1-3; no reliable D call. With 6 bases removed from V and 0 bases from J, the gap between germline ends came to 12 bases. The CDR3 runs 15 residues. Germline CDR1 reads MNHNY; CDR2 reads SVGAGI (reference sequence). The CDR3 region has the DNA TGTGCCAGCAGCCTCACGCCACACTCTGGAAACACCATATATTTT. Encoded protein: CASSLTPHSGNTIYF.

The chain is built from TRBV7-6 and TRBJ1-5; TRBD1 might be the D (5 bases). V lost 1 base, J lost 3 bases, and 10 bases lay in between. Looked up from germline, CDR1 is SGHVS and CDR2 is FNYEAQ. The CDR3 totals 15 residues. DNA of the CDR3: TGTGCCAGCAGCTTAGAATGGGGGTCCAATCAGCCCCAGCATTTT. Protein sequence: CASSLEWGSNQPQHF.

The rearrangement links TRBV19 to TRBJ2-1; no firm D call. Trimming took off 1 base at V and 6 bases at J, with 7 bases between the two ends. CDR3 length equals 13 residues. Germline lookup yields CDR1 LNHDA and CDR2 SQIVND (reference sequence). CDR3 residues: CASSIVARNEQFF. The CDR3 DNA reads as TGTGCCAGTAGTATAGTTGCTCGCAATGAGCAGTTCTTC.

The rearrangement links TRBV29-1 to TRBJ2-7; the D is unclear. Trimming left V 0 bases short and J 4 bases short, with 10 bases between. This CDR3 region has 13 residues. Germline V gives CDR1 SQVTM, CDR2 ANQGSEA. The CDR3 DNA sequence: TGCAGCGTTGAAGACGAAAACCCGTACGAGCAGTACTTC. This encodes CSVEDENPYEQYF.

The V and J genes are TRBV19 and TRBJ2-2; 8 nucleotides agree with TRBD2. The J segment lost 6 bases and the V segment lost 7 bases, leaving 13 bases of the junction unmatched. CDR1 is LNHDA, CDR2 SQIVND, per germline (reference sequence). This CDR3 contains 16 residues. CDR3 sequence: CASNPGTGGPSGELFF. The CDR3, as DNA: TGTGCCAGTAACCCCGGGACGGGAGGGCCCTCCGGGGAGCTGTTTTTT.